These T cell receptor beta chains were read from a single sample in a study of T cell responses to AZD1222 COVID-19 vaccine. This table comes from immunoSEQ multiplex PCR, and its TCRdb copy is limited to in-frame clones, with some not included. The sample records over 150,000 clones, 80% to 90% being singletons. Here the sequenced sample was peripheral blood, taken on day 0 of AZD1222 vaccination. The receptors were sampled from an adult in good health. Both conserved end residues are part of each CDR3. The D gene is left open where the match is weak. Rows may omit the clone size; those that give it use once, few, many or a size class.

j_gene	v_gene	d_gene	abundance	CDR3aa	CDR3nt
TRBJ1-5	TRBV6-1	TRBD1	NA	CASSEQGADQPQHF	TGTGCCAGCAGTGAACAGGGGGCGGATCAGCCCCAGCATTTT
TRBJ2-1	TRBV7-9	TRBD2	NA	CASSSPPGPSGVGDEQFF	TGTGCCAGCAGCTCCCCTCCCGGGCCTAGCGGGGTAGGGGATGAGCAGTTCTTC
TRBJ2-6	TRBV5-1	NA	NA	CASSLGQPSSGANVLTF	TGCGCCAGCAGCTTGGGACAGCCGAGCTCTGGGGCCAACGTCCTGACTTTC
TRBJ1-6	TRBV6-5	TRBD1	NA	CASSLDRAVGSPLHF	TGTGCCAGCAGTCTTGACAGGGCTGTTGGTTCACCCCTCCACTTT
TRBJ1-1	TRBV10-1	NA	NA	CASIVRQEGGDLTEAFF	TGCGCCTCTATTGTCAGACAGGAGGGGGGCGATCTGACTGAAGCTTTCTTT
TRBJ1-5	TRBV27	NA	NA	CASSFINQPQHF	TGTGCCAGCAGTTTTATTAATCAGCCCCAGCATTTT
TRBJ2-4	TRBV19	TRBD2	NA	CASSMNGGGKLAKNIQYF	TGTGCCAGTAGTATGAACGGCGGGGGGAAGTTAGCCAAAAACATTCAGTACTTC
TRBJ1-3	TRBV19	NA	NA	CASSIRLTGNTIYF	TGTGCCAGTAGTATTCGTCTTACTGGAAACACCATATATTTT
TRBJ2-2	TRBV18	NA	NA	CASSSDLGTGELFF	TGTGCCAGCTCATCAGATCTGGGCACCGGGGAGCTGTTTTTT
TRBJ2-5	TRBV7-2	NA	NA	CASSLGLHQETQYF	TGTGCCAGCAGCTTAGGCCTACATCAAGAGACCCAGTACTTC
TRBJ1-1	TRBV6-5	NA	NA	CASGIRMNTEAFF	TGTGCCAGCGGAATCCGGATGAACACTGAAGCTTTCTTT
TRBJ2-7	TRBV9	TRBD2	NA	CASSVSSGGYYEQYF	TGTGCCAGCAGCGTTTCTAGCGGGGGTTACTACGAGCAGTACTTC
TRBJ2-7	TRBV10-3	TRBD1	NA	CAISQGARVEEQYF	TGTGCCATCAGCCAGGGGGCGAGGGTTGAGGAGCAGTACTTC
TRBJ2-7	TRBV7-2	TRBD2	NA	CASSLGGLAGGEQYF	TGTGCCAGCAGCCTAGGTGGACTAGCGGGTGGTGAGCAGTACTTC
TRBJ1-2	TRBV9	NA	NA	CASSVGADYGYTF	TGTGCCAGCAGCGTAGGAGCGGACTATGGCTACACCTTC
TRBJ2-2	TRBV19	TRBD2	NA	CASSRGLAGGPGELFF	TGTGCCAGTAGTCGGGGACTAGCGGGGGGCCCCGGGGAGCTGTTTTTT
TRBJ1-1	TRBV11-2	NA	NA	CASSPQPVNTEAFF	TGTGCCAGCAGCCCCCAGCCAGTGAACACTGAAGCTTTCTTT
TRBJ1-4	TRBV10-3	TRBD1	once	CAISESTSGGGEKLFF	TGTGCCATCAGTGAGTCCACCTCAGGGGGGGGCGAAAAACTGTTTTTT
TRBJ2-5	TRBV3-1/TRBV3-2	NA	NA	CASSLGTHPQETQYF	TGTGCCAGCAGCCTCGGGACACACCCTCAAGAGACCCAGTACTTC
TRBJ1-2	TRBV12-3/TRBV12-4	NA	NA	CASSLRGLGYTF	TGTGCCAGCAGTTTACGGGGATTAGGCTACACCTTC
TRBJ1-4	TRBV25-1	TRBD1	NA	CASSDLGQGDEKLFF	TGTGCCAGCAGTGATCTTGGACAGGGGGATGAAAAACTGTTTTTT
TRBJ2-4	TRBV30	NA	once	CAWSKGGLGIQYF	TGTGCCTGGAGTAAGGGGGGGCTGGGCATTCAGTACTTC
TRBJ1-4	TRBV10-3	NA	NA	CAISESGKGGEKLFF	TGTGCCATCAGTGAGTCAGGGAAAGGAGGGGAAAAACTGTTTTTT
TRBJ1-1	TRBV2	NA	NA	CASSVGSAMNTEAFF	TGTGCCAGCAGTGTGGGGTCAGCGATGAACACTGAAGCTTTCTTT
TRBJ2-5	TRBV27	NA	NA	CASSVRFQEWETQYF	TGTGCCAGCAGTGTCAGGTTTCAGGAGTGGGAGACCCAGTACTTC
TRBJ2-3	TRBV13	TRBD1	NA	CASSPLRDRGLDTQYF	TGTGCCAGCAGCCCCCTCCGGGACAGGGGTTTGGATACGCAGTATTTT
TRBJ2-1	TRBV7-9	NA	NA	CASSLGGVVEQFF	TGTGCCAGCAGCTTAGGAGGGGTGGTTGAGCAGTTCTTC
TRBJ2-5	TRBV11-2	NA	NA	CASSLVGETQYF	TGTGCCAGCAGCTTAGTGGGGGAGACCCAGTACTTC
TRBJ2-2	TRBV19	NA	NA	CASIQGPGELFF	TGTGCCAGTATCCAGGGGCCCGGGGAGCTGTTTTTT
TRBJ2-7	TRBV9	TRBD2	few	CASSHSSGTFSYEQYF	TGTGCCAGCAGCCACTCCAGCGGGACCTTCTCCTACGAGCAGTACTTC
TRBJ1-5	TRBV28	NA	NA	CASSFGRYSNQPQHF	TGTGCCAGCAGTTTTGGAAGGTATAGCAATCAGCCCCAGCATTTT
TRBJ2-1	TRBV19	TRBD1	NA	CASSGDRASEFF	TGTGCCAGTAGTGGGGACAGGGCATCGGAGTTCTTC
TRBJ2-4	TRBV19	NA	NA	CASSIDSNGAKNIQYF	TGTGCCAGTAGTATAGACAGTAATGGGGCCAAAAACATTCAGTACTTC
TRBJ1-4	TRBV5-1	TRBD1	NA	CASSLTGAEKLFF	TGCGCCAGCAGCTTGACAGGGGCCGAAAAACTGTTTTTT
TRBJ2-3	TRBV12-3/TRBV12-4	NA	NA	CASSFEGTDTQYF	TGTGCCAGCAGTTTTGAGGGCACAGATACGCAGTATTTT